This passage covers 19 T cell receptor beta chains from one sample sequenced in a study of cytomegalovirus exposure and HLA in healthy donors (dated by TCRdb to about 2017). Libraries were constructed by the immunoSEQ multiplex PCR assay. The multiplex PCR relied on a mix of 60 forward primers for TCR Vbeta segments and 13 reverse primers for TCR Jbeta segments. TCRdb's version of the immuneACCESS table is confined to in-frame rearrangements and falls short of the full clone set. An unresolved V gene accounts for under half of the shortfall where checked; the remainder is of unknown origin. Across this sample there are around 150,000 clones, with around 73% seen only once. The leading ten clones occupy 1.4% to 1.5% of the sample. Input material: PBMCs. The source is a male donor in good health and CMV-seronegative.

The chain joins TRBV28 to TRBJ1-2, with a tentative D call TRBD1 (6 bases). This CDR3 has 15 amino acids. CDR1 is MDHEN and CDR2 is SYDVKM in the germline V gene. V shed 5 bases and J shed 3 bases, with 16 bases lying between them. CDR3 loop: CASSGGKDPYYGYTF. Written as DNA, the CDR3 is TGTGCCAGCAGTGGGGGCAAGGACCCTTACTATGGCTACACCTTC.

The chain couples TRBV5-4 to TRBJ2-2; 10 positions match TRBD2. The CDR3 totals 15 residues. CDR1 and CDR2 from the germline V gene are SGHNT and YYREEE (reference sequence). The J segment lost 5 bases and the V segment lost 1 base, leaving 2 bases of the junction unmatched. CDR3 DNA: TGTGCCAGCAGCTTGAGTAGCGGGGGGACCGGGGAGCTGTTTTTT. As protein: CASSLSSGGTGELFF.

V usage is TRBV11-2 and J usage is TRBJ2-1, with TRBD1 as a possible D gene (6 bases). Germline CDR1 and CDR2: SGHAT and FQNNGV. The CDR3 length is 14 residues. V was pared by 2 bases and J by 12 bases, with 17 bases between. As DNA, the CDR3 is TGTGCCAGCAGCTTACGTTTTCCAGGGGAAGGGCAGTTCTTC. It translates to CASSLRFPGEGQFF.

V and J are TRBV28 and TRBJ2-7, with D possibly TRBD2 on 6 matching bases. Between the trimmed V and J ends, which lost 4 bases and 2 bases, there was a span of 15 bases. CDR3 length: 15 residues. Germline assignment: CDR1 MDHEN and CDR2 SYDVKM. In nucleotides, the CDR3 is TGTGCCAGCAGTTCCGCCGGAGGGGTTACCTACGAGCAGTACTTC. It codes for CASSSAGGVTYEQYF.

V is TRBV15 and J is TRBJ2-7; the D gene is possibly TRBD2 (7 bases). CDR1 is LNHNV and CDR2 is YYDKDF in the germline V gene (reference sequence). Trimming pared 5 bases from V and 9 bases from J, leaving 20 bases between. This CDR3 has 14 residues. Written as DNA, the CDR3 is TGTGCCACCAGCCCAGGCGGGGGCCGGCTCGGGCAGTACTTC. It codes for CATSPGGGRLGQYF. Supplemented by reference TRBV15 and TRBJ2-7, the full variable domain reads DAMVIQNPRYQVTQFGKPVTLSCSQTLNHNVMYWYQQKSSQAPKLLFHYYDKDFNNEADTPDNFQSRRPNTSFCFLDIRSPGLGDTAMYLCATSPGGGRLGQYFGPGTRLTVT.

J is TRBJ2-5 and V is TRBV6-1, with TRBD2 as a possible D gene (5 bases). The CDR3 is made up of 13 amino acids. Germline values: CDR1 MNHNS, CDR2 SASEGT. Between the trimmed V and J ends, which lost 2 bases and 7 bases, there was a span of 11 bases. In DNA, the CDR3 is TGTGCCAGCAGTGAAATAGAGGGTGGGACCCAGTACTTC. It translates to CASSEIEGGTQYF.

This clone has only a few counts. V and J are TRBV4-1 and TRBJ1-3; 10 bases match TRBD1. This CDR3 has 15 amino acids. The V gene end was trimmed by 0 bases and the J gene end by 7 bases; junction bases not matched to a gene: 3. CDR1 MGHRA and CDR2 YSYEKL come from the germline V gene. CDR3 residues: CASSQDPGQGNTIYF. CDR3 nucleotides: TGCGCCAGCAGCCAAGATCCGGGACAGGGGAACACCATATATTTT.

The chain employs TRBV5-1 and TRBJ1-1, with D unclear. This CDR3 contains 15 residues. Germline CDR1 is SGHRS and CDR2 is YFSETQ. Trimming took 1 base from V and 1 from J, leaving 11 bases between them. This CDR3 is CASSLRPQQNTEAFF. CDR3 sequence (DNA): TGCGCCAGCAGCTTGCGTCCACAGCAGAACACTGAAGCTTTCTTT.

The rearrangement uses TRBV2 and TRBJ1-2, with unresolved D. CDR1 SNHLY and CDR2 FYNNEI come from the germline V gene. V was cut by 8 bases and J by 4 bases, with 14 bases left in between. This CDR3 spans 13 amino acids. CDR3 DNA sequence: TGTGCCAGCGGTAGCGGCAAGACCTATGGCTACACCTTC. This codes for CASGSGKTYGYTF. Combining the CDR3 with reference TRBV2 and TRBJ1-2 gives the whole variable domain EPEVTQTPSHQVTQMGQEVILRCVPISNHLYFYWYRQILGQKVEFLVSFYNNEISEKSEIFDDQFSVERPDGSNFTLKIRSTKLEDSAMYFCASGSGKTYGYTFGSGTRLTVV.

CDR3 residues: CASSGTGTDGYTF. CDR3 in DNA: TGTGCCAGCAGTGGGACAGGGACGGACGGCTACACCTTC. The chain combines TRBV2 with TRBJ1-2; 8 bases match TRBD1. V gave up 4 bases and J gave up 8 bases; unmatched junction bases: 6. Germline V gives CDR1 SNHLY, CDR2 FYNNEI. The CDR3 runs to 13 residues.

This clone came up a few times. The chain links TRBV7-8 to TRBJ2-5, with 9 bases fitting TRBD1. With 4 bases clipped from V and 4 bases from J, the junction kept 7 bases outside the gene matches. Germline lookup yields CDR1 SGHVS and CDR2 FQNEAQ. This CDR3 spans 15 amino acids. This CDR3 is CASSYGTGRRETQYF. The CDR3 coding sequence is TGTGCCAGCAGCTACGGGACAGGGCGACGAGAGACCCAGTACTTC.

A few counts support this clone. The chain joins TRBV27 to TRBJ2-3; possible D gene TRBD2, 5 bases. This CDR3 comprises 15 residues. V dropped 7 bases and J dropped 1 base, with 15 bases sitting between them. Germline CDR1 is MNHEY and CDR2 is SMNVEV (reference sequence). CDR3 DNA sequence: TGTGCCAGCAAGCAGAGGGCCTGGGGCACAGATACGCAGTATTTT. Encoded protein: CASKQRAWGTDTQYF.

The rearrangement links TRBV7-9 to TRBJ1-1, with D uncertain. V dropped 5 bases and J dropped 5 bases, with 21 bases sitting between them. The length of the CDR3 is 16 residues. Germline V gene lookup returns CDR1 SEHNR and CDR2 FQNEAQ (reference sequence). Here the CDR3 DNA reads TGTGCCAGCAGCGTCGGCGGCAGAAGAACGGGTACTGAAGCTTTCTTT. Residues: CASSVGGRRTGTEAFF.

J is TRBJ2-5 and V is TRBV15; 9 bases are shared with TRBD2. The tail of the sequence fits TRBJ2-7 better, so the J call may be wrong. Germline CDR1 and CDR2: LNHNV and YYDKDF (reference sequence). The CDR3 is 13 amino acids. CDR3 nucleotides: TGTGCCACCGGAACCGGGACTAGCAACGAGCAGTACTTC. This sequence encodes CATGTGTSNEQYF.

This clone was found a few times. The chain is built from TRBV7-2 and TRBJ2-5; 12 bases are a match to TRBD2. From germline, CDR1 is SGHTA and CDR2 FQGNSA. The CDR3 contains 15 residues. V was pared by 5 bases and J by 3 bases, with 4 bases of the junction left unmatched. CDR3 protein: CASSPGLAGEETQYF. The CDR3 DNA reads TGTGCCAGCAGCCCGGGACTAGCGGGTGAAGAGACCCAGTACTTC.

V usage is TRBV5-6 and J usage is TRBJ1-2, with D uncertain. Trimming took off 2 bases at V and 4 bases at J, with 12 bases between the two ends. Germline V gene data show CDR1 as SGHDT and CDR2 as YYEEEE. The length of the CDR3 is 14 residues. The CDR3, as DNA: TGTGCCAGCAGCTTCGGACTGAACCTCTATGGCTACACCTTC. It encodes CASSFGLNLYGYTF.

The DNA for the CDR3 is TGTGCCAGCAGTTTACATTGGACAGTCTCTGGGGCCAACGTCCTGACTTTC. It codes for CASSLHWTVSGANVLTF. This chain uses TRBV27 with TRBJ2-6; tentatively, D is TRBD1 (6 bases). Between the trimmed V and J ends, which lost 2 bases and 0 bases, there was a span of 11 bases. Germline V gives CDR1 MNHEY, CDR2 SMNVEV (reference sequence). The CDR3 totals 17 residues.

For this clone: This specimen includes other DNA sequences encoding the same CDR3. The genes are TRBV5-1 and TRBJ2-1; TRBD2 matches at 11 bases. The CDR3 length is 15 residues. CDR1 is SGHRS, CDR2 YFSETQ, per germline. The junction had 1 base not matched to a gene; V was cut back by 1 base and J by 4 bases. The CDR3 DNA reads TGCGCCAGCAGCTTGACTAGCGGGAGTTACAATGAGCAGTTCTTC. Translated, it gives CASSLTSGSYNEQFF. Together with reference TRBV5-1 and TRBJ2-1, the CDR3 gives the full variable domain: KAGVTQTPRYLIKTRGQQVTLSCSPISGHRSVSWYQQTPGQGLQFLFEYFSETQRNKGNFPGRFSGRQFSNSRSEMNVSTLELGDSALYLCASSLTSGSYNEQFFGPGTRLTVL.

The chain is built from TRBV4-3 and TRBJ2-1; D remains unclear. Trimming removed 0 bases at V and 8 bases at J, with 8 bases between. The CDR3 runs 13 residues. CDR1 is LGHNA and CDR2 is YSLEER in the germline V gene. CDR3 DNA sequence: TGCGCCAGCAGCCAAGAGGTAGCCGATGAGCAGTTCTTC. Translating gives CASSQEVADEQFF.